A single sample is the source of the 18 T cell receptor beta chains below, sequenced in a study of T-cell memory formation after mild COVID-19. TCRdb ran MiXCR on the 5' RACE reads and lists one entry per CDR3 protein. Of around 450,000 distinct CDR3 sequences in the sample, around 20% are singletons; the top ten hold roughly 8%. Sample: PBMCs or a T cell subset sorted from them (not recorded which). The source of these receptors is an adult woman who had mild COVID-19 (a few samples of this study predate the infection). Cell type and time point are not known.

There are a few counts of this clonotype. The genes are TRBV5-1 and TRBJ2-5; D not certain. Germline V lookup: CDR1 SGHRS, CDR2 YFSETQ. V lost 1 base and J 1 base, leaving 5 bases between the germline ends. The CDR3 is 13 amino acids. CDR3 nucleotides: TGCGCCAGCAGCTTGAGGACCCAAGAGACCCAGTACTTC. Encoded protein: CASSLRTQETQYF. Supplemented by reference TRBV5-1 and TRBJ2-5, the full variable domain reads KAGVTQTPRYLIKTRGQQVTLSCSPISGHRSVSWYQQTPGQGLQFLFEYFSETQRNKGNFPGRFSGRQFSNSRSEMNVSTLELGDSALYLCASSLRTQETQYFGPGTRLLVL.

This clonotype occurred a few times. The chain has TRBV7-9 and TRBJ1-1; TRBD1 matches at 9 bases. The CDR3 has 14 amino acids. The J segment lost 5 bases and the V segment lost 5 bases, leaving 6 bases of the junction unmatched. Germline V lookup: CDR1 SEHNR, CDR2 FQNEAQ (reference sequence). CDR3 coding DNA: TGTGCCAGCAGCCCGACGACAGGGGGGACTGAAGCTTTCTTT. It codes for CASSPTTGGTEAFF.

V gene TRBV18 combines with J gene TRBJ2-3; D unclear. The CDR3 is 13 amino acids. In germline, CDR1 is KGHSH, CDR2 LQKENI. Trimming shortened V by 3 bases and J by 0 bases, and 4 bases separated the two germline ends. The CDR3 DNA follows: TGTGCCAGCTCACCTATTAGCACAGATACGCAGTATTTT. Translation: CASSPISTDTQYF.

CDR3 sequence: CAAGTFPDNEQFF. CDR3 DNA: TGTGCCGCGGGGACCTTCCCTGACAATGAGCAGTTCTTC. The chain recombines TRBV28 with TRBJ2-1; possible D gene TRBD2, 6 bases. V was cut by 11 bases and J by 5 bases, with 16 bases left in between. This CDR3 spans 13 amino acids. The germline CDR1 and CDR2 sequences are MDHEN and SYDVKM.

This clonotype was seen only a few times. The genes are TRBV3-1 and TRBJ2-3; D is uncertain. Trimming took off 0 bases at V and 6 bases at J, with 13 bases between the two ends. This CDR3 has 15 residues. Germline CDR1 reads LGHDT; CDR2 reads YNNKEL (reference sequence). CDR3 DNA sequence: TGTGCCAGCAGCCAAGAACGGCTAATGCAGGATACGCAGTATTTT. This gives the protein CASSQERLMQDTQYF.

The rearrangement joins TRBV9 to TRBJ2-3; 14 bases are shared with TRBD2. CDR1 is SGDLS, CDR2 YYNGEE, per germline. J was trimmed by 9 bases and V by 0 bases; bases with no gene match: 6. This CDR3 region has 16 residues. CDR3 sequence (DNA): TGTGCCAGCAGCGTAGGACTAGCGGGGGGGGAAAGCACGCAGTATTTT. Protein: CASSVGLAGGESTQYF.

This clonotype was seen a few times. As DNA, the CDR3 is TGTGCCAGCAGCTACTCCGGCGCGATCAATCAGCCCCAGCATTTT. Amino acids: CASSYSGAINQPQHF. This chain connects TRBV11-2 to TRBJ1-5, with D hard to call. Per germline, CDR1 SGHAT and CDR2 FQNNGV. Trimming removed 4 bases from V and 3 bases from J, with 13 bases in between. CDR3 length: 15 amino acids. The full variable domain, in which reference TRBV11-2 and TRBJ1-5 provide the parts outside the CDR3, is EAGVAQSPRYKIIEKRQSVAFWCNPISGHATLYWYQQILGQGPKLLIQFQNNGVVDDSQLPKDRFSAERLKGVDSTLKIQPAKLEDSAVYLCASSYSGAINQPQHFGDGTRLSIL.

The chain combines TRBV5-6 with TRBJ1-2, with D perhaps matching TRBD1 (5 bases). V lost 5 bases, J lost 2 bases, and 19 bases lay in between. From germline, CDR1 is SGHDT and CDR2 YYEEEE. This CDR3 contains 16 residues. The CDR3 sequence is CASRPPPGRMNYGYTF. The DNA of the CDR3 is TGTGCCAGCAGACCACCACCGGGACGGATGAACTATGGCTACACCTTC.

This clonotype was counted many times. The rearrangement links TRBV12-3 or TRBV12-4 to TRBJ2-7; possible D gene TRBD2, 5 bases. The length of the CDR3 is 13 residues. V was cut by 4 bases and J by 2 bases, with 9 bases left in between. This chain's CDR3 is CASSWTGTYEQYF. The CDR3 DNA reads TGTGCCAGCAGTTGGACGGGAACCTACGAGCAGTACTTC.

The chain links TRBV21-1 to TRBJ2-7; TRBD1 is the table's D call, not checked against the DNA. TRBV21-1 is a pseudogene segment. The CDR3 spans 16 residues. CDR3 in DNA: TGTGCCAGCAGCAAATATTCTGTCGATCCTTTCCCCGAGCAGTACTTC. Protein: CASSKYSVDPFPEQYF.

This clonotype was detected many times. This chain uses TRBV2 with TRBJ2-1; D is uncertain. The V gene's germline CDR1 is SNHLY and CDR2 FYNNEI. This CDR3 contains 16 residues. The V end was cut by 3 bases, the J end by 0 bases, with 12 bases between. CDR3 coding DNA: TGTGCCAGCAGTGATCGTTTCGCTAGCTCCTACAATGAGCAGTTCTTC. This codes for CASSDRFASSYNEQFF.

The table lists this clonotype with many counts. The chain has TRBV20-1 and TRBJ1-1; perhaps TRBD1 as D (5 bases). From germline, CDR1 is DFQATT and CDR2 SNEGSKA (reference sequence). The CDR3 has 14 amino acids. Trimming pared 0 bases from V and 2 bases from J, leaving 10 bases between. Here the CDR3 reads CSARDKGSNTEAFF. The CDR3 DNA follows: TGCAGTGCTAGAGATAAGGGGAGTAACACTGAAGCTTTCTTT.

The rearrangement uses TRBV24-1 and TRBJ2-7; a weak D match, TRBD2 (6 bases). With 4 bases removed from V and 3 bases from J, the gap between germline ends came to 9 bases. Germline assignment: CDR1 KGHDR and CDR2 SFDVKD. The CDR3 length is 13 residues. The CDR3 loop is CATSDGSVYEQYF. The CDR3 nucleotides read TGTGCCACCAGTGACGGGAGCGTCTACGAGCAGTACTTC.

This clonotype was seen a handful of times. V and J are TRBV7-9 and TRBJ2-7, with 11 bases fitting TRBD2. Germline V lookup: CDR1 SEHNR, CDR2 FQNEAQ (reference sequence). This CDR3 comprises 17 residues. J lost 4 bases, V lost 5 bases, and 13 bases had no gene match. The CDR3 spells CASSKGLAEGYRYEQYF. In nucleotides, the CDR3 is TGTGCCAGCAGCAAGGGACTAGCGGAAGGTTATAGGTACGAGCAGTACTTC.

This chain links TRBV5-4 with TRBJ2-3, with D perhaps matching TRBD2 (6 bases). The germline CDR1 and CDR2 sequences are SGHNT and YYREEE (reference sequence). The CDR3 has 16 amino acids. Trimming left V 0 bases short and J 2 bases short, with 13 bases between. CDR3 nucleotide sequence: TGTGCCAGCAGCTTGGGAAAAGGACTAATCACAGATACGCAGTATTTT. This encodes CASSLGKGLITDTQYF.

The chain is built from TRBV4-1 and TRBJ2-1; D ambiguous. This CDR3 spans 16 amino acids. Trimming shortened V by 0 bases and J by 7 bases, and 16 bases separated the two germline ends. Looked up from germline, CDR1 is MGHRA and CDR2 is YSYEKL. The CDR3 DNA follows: TGCGCCAGCAGCCAAGATCGGACGGCCGGCTGGAATGAGCAGTTCTTC. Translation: CASSQDRTAGWNEQFF.

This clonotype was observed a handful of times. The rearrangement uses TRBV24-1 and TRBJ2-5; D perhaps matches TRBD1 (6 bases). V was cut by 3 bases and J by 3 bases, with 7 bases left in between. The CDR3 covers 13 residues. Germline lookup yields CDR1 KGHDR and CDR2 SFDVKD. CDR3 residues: CATSDRDKETQYF. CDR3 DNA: TGTGCCACCAGTGATAGGGACAAAGAGACCCAGTACTTC.

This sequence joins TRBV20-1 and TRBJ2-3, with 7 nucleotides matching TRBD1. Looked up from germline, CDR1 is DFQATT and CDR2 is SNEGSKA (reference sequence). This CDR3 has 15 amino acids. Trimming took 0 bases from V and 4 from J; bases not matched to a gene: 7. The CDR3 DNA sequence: TGCAGTGCTAGAGATGGGGACAGAAGCGCAGATACGCAGTATTTT. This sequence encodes CSARDGDRSADTQYF.